A single sample gave rise to the 4 T cell receptor beta chains below, sequenced in a study of T cell responses to AZD1222 COVID-19 vaccine. Sequenced by immunoSEQ multiplex PCR; TCRdb stores in-frame clones only, minus some. The repertoire holds 150,000 to 200,000 clones, with around 92% as singletons. Material: peripheral blood, obtained on day 0 of AZD1222 vaccination. The source of these receptors is an adult in good health.

This clone occurred once. The genes are TRBV18 and TRBJ1-2; D perhaps matches TRBD1 (6 bases). Germline V lookup: CDR1 KGHSH, CDR2 LQKENI. The germline V and J ends were trimmed by 2 bases and 2 bases, with 12 bases remaining between them. This CDR3 spans 15 amino acids. CDR3 DNA: TGTGCCAGCTCACCAGCTGCAGGGGCAAACTATGGCTACACCTTC. As protein: CASSPAAGANYGYTF.

CDR3 nucleotide sequence: TGTGCCAGTAGGACACGGATCTATGGCTACACCTTC. This sequence encodes CASRTRIYGYTF. The chain links TRBV19 to TRBJ1-2; D not resolved. CDR1 and CDR2 (germline): LNHDA, SQIVND (reference sequence). Trimming took off 6 bases at V and 4 bases at J, with 9 bases between the two ends. The CDR3 loop spans 12 amino acids.

In regard to this clone: The sample has other DNA sequences that encode this CDR3 too. This chain links TRBV20-1 with TRBJ1-1; no clear D gene. There are 11 residues in the CDR3. CDR1 is DFQATT, CDR2 SNEGSKA, per germline (reference sequence). The V and J ends lost 5 bases and 2 bases respectively, with 6 bases between them. In DNA, the CDR3 is TGCAGTGCTGTGGGAAACACTGAAGCTTTCTTT. Its protein product is CSAVGNTEAFF.

The CDR3 spells CASSPQDSAYNSPLHF. The DNA for the CDR3 is TGTGCCAGCTCACCCCAGGACAGCGCCTATAATTCACCCCTCCACTTT. The J gene is TRBJ1-6, the V gene TRBV18, with TRBD1 as a possible D gene (6 bases). Trimming left V 3 bases short and J 2 bases short, with 11 bases between. Germline CDR1 is KGHSH and CDR2 is LQKENI. The CDR3 consists of 16 residues.